These 27 T cell receptor beta chains originate from one sample sequenced in a study of Ad26.COV2.S vaccination and SARS-CoV-2 variants. Method: immunoSEQ multiplex PCR; TCRdb's copy keeps in-frame clones and lacks some. Of hundreds of thousands of clones listed, 92% are singletons. Sequenced material: peripheral blood, taken after recovery from COVID-19. The receptors here all came from a human donor who had recovered from COVID-19.

This chain links TRBV6-1 with TRBJ2-1; D is perhaps TRBD2 (5 bases). Trimming removed 7 bases at V and 9 bases at J, with 19 bases between. Germline CDR1 MNHNS, CDR2 SASEGT. The CDR3 sequence is 14 residues long. This chain's CDR3 is CASKDPPPSGEQFF. As DNA, the CDR3 is TGTGCCAGCAAAGATCCACCACCCAGCGGTGAGCAGTTCTTC.

The rearrangement joins TRBV4-1 to TRBJ2-3, with a weak D call TRBD2 (5 bases). The CDR3 runs 16 residues. V dropped 5 bases and J dropped 4 bases, with 19 bases sitting between them. Germline-derived CDR1 and CDR2 are MGHRA and YSYEKL. CDR3 protein: CASSFQLDSVPDTQYF. The CDR3 DNA sequence: TGCGCCAGCAGCTTCCAACTAGACTCGGTCCCAGATACGCAGTATTTT.

The rearrangement joins TRBV2 to TRBJ1-1; 7 bases match TRBD1. The CDR3 extends over 14 amino acids. CDR1 and CDR2 from the germline V gene are SNHLY and FYNNEI. V lost 9 bases, J lost 7 bases, and 14 bases stayed unmatched. This chain's CDR3 is CASKLTGVGDEAFF. In DNA, the CDR3 is TGTGCCAGTAAACTCACAGGGGTGGGCGATGAAGCTTTCTTT. Based on the CDR3 plus reference TRBV2 and TRBJ1-1, the full variable domain is EPEVTQTPSHQVTQMGQEVILRCVPISNHLYFYWYRQILGQKVEFLVSFYNNEISEKSEIFDDQFSVERPDGSNFTLKIRSTKLEDSAMYFCASKLTGVGDEAFFGQGTRLTVV.

This chain links TRBV5-1 with TRBJ1-4, with D perhaps TRBD1 (5 bases). CDR3 length: 17 residues. V was shortened by 2 bases and J by 0 bases, with 14 bases between the two germline ends. The germline CDR1 and CDR2 sequences are SGHRS and YFSETQ. DNA for the CDR3: TGCGCCAGCAGCTTCGACAGACCCCCTGCAACTAATGAAAAACTGTTTTTT. Translated: CASSFDRPPATNEKLFF.

This sequence joins TRBV13 and TRBJ1-2; 7 bases align to TRBD1. The trim removed 5 bases at V and 3 bases at J, leaving 9 bases unmatched. The CDR3 consists of 15 residues. Germline CDR1 reads PRHDT; CDR2 reads FYEKMQ (reference sequence). The DNA for the CDR3 is TGTGCCAGCAGCCCGGGGACAGACATCTACTATGGCTACACCTTC. The encoded protein is CASSPGTDIYYGYTF.

This chain uses TRBV3-1 (or the pseudogene TRBV3-2) with TRBJ1-2, with D possibly matching TRBD1 (6 bases). Germline CDR1 LGHDT, CDR2 YNNKEL (reference sequence). With 1 base removed from V and 0 bases from J, the gap between germline ends came to 9 bases. The CDR3 covers 15 residues. Here the CDR3 reads CASSQGYRANYGYTF. In DNA, the CDR3 is TGTGCCAGCAGCCAAGGATACAGGGCTAACTATGGCTACACCTTC.

In DNA form, the CDR3 reads TGTGCCAGTAGCCTAACAGGGGAGATAGACACTGAAGCTTTCTTT. Amino acids: CASSLTGEIDTEAFF. V is TRBV19 and J is TRBJ1-1; 7 bases are shared with TRBD1. CDR1 and CDR2 from the germline V gene are LNHDA and SQIVND (reference sequence). V shed 6 bases and J 3 bases; nucleotides not matched to a gene: 10. The CDR3 runs 15 residues.

V gene TRBV3-1 (or the pseudogene TRBV3-2) combines with J gene TRBJ2-5, with 11 positions matching TRBD2. Germline-derived CDR1 and CDR2 are LGHDT and YNNKEL (reference sequence). CDR3 size: 18 residues. With V trimmed by 3 bases and J by 1 base, 10 bases remained unmatched. CDR3 sequence (DNA): TGTGCCAGCAGCCAGGTAGCAACTAGCGGGGGAGCCCAAGAGACCCAGTACTTC. Translated, it gives CASSQVATSGGAQETQYF.

CDR3 region: CASSLSRDNYGYTF. CDR3 DNA: TGTGCCAGCAGCTTAAGCAGGGATAACTATGGCTACACCTTC. The chain combines TRBV7-3 with TRBJ1-2; D is possibly TRBD1 (5 bases). Trimming stripped 1 base from V and 1 base from J, with 7 bases between. This CDR3 spans 14 amino acids. The germline V gene has CDR1 SGHTA and CDR2 FQGTGA.

This clone was detected only once. The rearrangement uses TRBV28 and TRBJ2-2, with TRBD1 matching over 12 bases. The CDR3 has 15 amino acids. Losses at the gene ends were 10 bases for V and 3 bases for J; bases not matched to a gene: 6. CDR1 MDHEN and CDR2 SYDVKM come from the germline V gene. CDR3 nucleotide sequence: TGTGCCATCCGGGACAGGGGGCTTGACACCGGGGAGCTGTTTTTT. It is translated as CAIRDRGLDTGELFF.

The chain carries TRBV6-5 and TRBJ2-7, with a weak D call TRBD1 (6 bases). This CDR3 contains 14 residues. The V gene's germline CDR1 is MNHEY and CDR2 SVGAGI. Trimming removed 4 bases from V and 5 bases from J, with 15 bases in between. The CDR3 loop reads CASSLGQGPHEQYF. Written as DNA, the CDR3 is TGTGCCAGCAGTTTGGGGCAGGGGCCCCACGAGCAGTACTTC.

The V call is TRBV2, the J call TRBJ2-7, with 8 nucleotides matching TRBD1. Trimming at V came to 6 bases and at J to 6 bases, leaving 13 bases not matched to a gene. CDR3 length: 15 residues. CDR1 SNHLY and CDR2 FYNNEI come from the germline V gene. The chain's CDR3 is CASRGQVGQDGEQYF. For the CDR3, the DNA is TGTGCCAGCAGGGGACAGGTTGGGCAGGATGGCGAGCAGTACTTC.

This chain joins TRBV9 and TRBJ1-1, with TRBD1 as a possible D gene (5 bases). CDR1 and CDR2 from the germline V gene are SGDLS and YYNGEE. V shed 4 bases and J shed 6 bases, with 13 bases lying between them. The CDR3 runs 13 residues. In nucleotides, the CDR3 is TGTGCCAGCAGCCCAAGTGGGGGGTCTGAAGCTTTCTTT. This encodes CASSPSGGSEAFF.

The V gene is TRBV14, the J gene TRBJ1-2, with 7 bases that match TRBD1. This CDR3 contains 14 residues. V was pared by 0 bases and J by 8 bases, with 6 bases of the junction left unmatched. Germline CDR1 is SGHDN and CDR2 is FVKESK. The CDR3 spells CASSQEGQVGGYTF. DNA of the CDR3: TGTGCCAGCAGCCAAGAAGGACAGGTCGGGGGCTACACCTTC.

The gene calls are TRBV6-5 and TRBJ1-2; 9 nucleotides match TRBD1. With V trimmed by 2 bases and J by 6 bases, 4 bases remained unmatched. This CDR3 is built from 14 residues. CDR1 and CDR2 from the germline V gene are MNHEY and SVGAGI. The chain's CDR3 is CASSYRGTGHGYTF. Here the CDR3 DNA reads TGTGCCAGCAGTTACCGCGGGACAGGGCATGGCTACACCTTC.

V usage is TRBV9 and J usage is TRBJ2-1; TRBD1 matches at 8 bases. The ends lost 0 bases at V and 7 bases at J; junction bases unmatched: 3. The germline gives CDR1 SGDLS, CDR2 YYNGEE. The CDR3 totals 14 residues. CDR3 coding DNA: TGTGCCAGCAGCGTAGCAGGGGGCACGAATGAGCAGTTCTTC. Translated, it gives CASSVAGGTNEQFF.

CDR3 bases: TGTGCCACCAAACCACCCGAGAACACTGAAGCTTTCTTT. Protein sequence: CATKPPENTEAFF. V usage is TRBV12-3 or TRBV12-4 and J usage is TRBJ1-1; no clear D gene. Trimming cost V 10 bases and J 1 base, with 13 bases left between them. The CDR3 is 13 amino acids.

The DNA of the CDR3 is TGTGCCATCAAAAGCGGGGCCAACCAAGAGACCCAGTACTTC. As protein: CAIKSGANQETQYF. The chain combines TRBV10-3 with TRBJ2-5; 7 nucleotides align to TRBD2. Germline trimming cut 7 bases from V and 0 bases from J; bases unmatched to any gene: 5. CDR3 length equals 14 residues. Germline V gives CDR1 ENHRY, CDR2 SYGVKD.

On this clone: The sample holds other DNA sequences that translate to the same CDR3. J is TRBJ1-1 and V is TRBV11-2; D is unclear. The CDR3 loop spans 14 amino acids. With 3 bases removed from V and 1 base from J, the gap between germline ends came to 9 bases. CDR1 is SGHAT, CDR2 FQNNGV, per germline. This chain's CDR3 is CASSLGRANTEAFF. The CDR3 DNA sequence: TGTGCCAGCAGCTTGGGGAGGGCGAACACTGAAGCTTTCTTT.

J is TRBJ2-2 and V is TRBV10-2; no reliable D call. CDR1 WSHSY and CDR2 SAAADI come from the germline V gene. This CDR3 region has 14 residues. Trimming left V 6 bases short and J 3 bases short, with 11 bases between. The CDR3 nucleotides are TGCGCCAGCAGGCGACTCATAGACACCGGGGAGCTGTTTTTT. Translation: CASRRLIDTGELFF.

CDR3: CASSPRWVAGADTQYF. CDR3 coding DNA: TGTGCCAGCAGCCCCCGTTGGGTAGCGGGAGCAGATACGCAGTATTTT. The V gene is TRBV9, the J gene TRBJ2-3; 9 bases map to TRBD2. The CDR3 is made up of 16 amino acids. V lost 4 bases and J lost 4; bases outside the gene matches: 10. Germline loops: CDR1 SGDLS, CDR2 YYNGEE.

This chain uses TRBV29-1 with TRBJ2-7; the D gene is possibly TRBD2 (6 bases). CDR1 and CDR2 (germline): SQVTM, ANQGSEA. The CDR3 totals 15 residues. The CDR3 bases are TGCAGTGTCTTTATGGGACGGGGGTGGTCCTACGAGCAGTACTTC. It yields the protein CSVFMGRGWSYEQYF.

This chain connects TRBV5-6 to TRBJ2-2; 8 bases are shared with TRBD1. The CDR3 extends over 16 amino acids. With 5 bases clipped from V and 5 bases from J, the junction kept 11 bases outside the gene matches. From germline, CDR1 is SGHDT and CDR2 YYEEEE. The chain's CDR3 is CASSPRTGKATGELFF. Written as DNA, the CDR3 is TGTGCCAGCAGTCCGAGGACAGGGAAGGCAACCGGGGAGCTGTTTTTT.

The gene calls are TRBV10-2 and TRBJ1-6; D remains unclear. This CDR3 comprises 16 residues. Trimming removed 7 bases from V and 0 bases from J, with 13 bases in between. Germline lookup yields CDR1 WSHSY and CDR2 SAAADI. CDR3 nucleotides: TGCGCCAGCAAGGTGAATCTCGGCTCCTATAATTCACCCCTCCACTTT. This sequence encodes CASKVNLGSYNSPLHF.

This sequence joins TRBV11-3 and TRBJ2-7; possibly TRBD1 for D (5 bases). Trimming took off 2 bases at V and 3 bases at J, with 8 bases between the two ends. The germline V gene encodes CDR1 SGHNT and CDR2 YENEEA. The length of the CDR3 is 13 residues. The CDR3, as DNA: TGTGCCAGCAGCTTATATCAGGGCTACGAGCAGTACTTC. Protein sequence: CASSLYQGYEQYF.

The V and J genes are TRBV27 and TRBJ2-5; no clear D. V was cut by 5 bases and J by 7 bases, with 17 bases left in between. The CDR3 is 14 residues long. Looked up from germline, CDR1 is MNHEY and CDR2 is SMNVEV (reference sequence). The CDR3 reads CASSRDPQVRTQYF. The CDR3 DNA sequence: TGTGCCAGCAGTCGCGACCCCCAAGTTAGGACCCAGTACTTC.

J is TRBJ2-7 and V is TRBV5-6; no definite D call. V was cut by 4 bases and J by 3 bases, with 11 bases left in between. This CDR3 is built from 13 residues. Per the germline V gene, CDR1 is SGHDT and CDR2 is YYEEEE. CDR3 sequence: CASSDTTLYEQYF. The CDR3 bases are TGTGCCAGCAGCGACACCACCCTCTACGAGCAGTACTTC.